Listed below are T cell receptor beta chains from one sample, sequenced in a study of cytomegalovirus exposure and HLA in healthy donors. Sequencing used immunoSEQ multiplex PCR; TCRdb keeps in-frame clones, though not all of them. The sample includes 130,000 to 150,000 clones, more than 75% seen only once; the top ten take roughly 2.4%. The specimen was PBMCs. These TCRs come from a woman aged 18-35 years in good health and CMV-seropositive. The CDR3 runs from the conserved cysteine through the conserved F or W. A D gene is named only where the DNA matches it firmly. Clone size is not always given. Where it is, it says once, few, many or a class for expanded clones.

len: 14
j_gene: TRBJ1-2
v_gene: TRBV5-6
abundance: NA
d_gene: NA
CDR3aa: CASSLTGENYGYTF
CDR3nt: TGTGCCAGCAGCTTGACGGGGGAAAACTATGGCTACACCTTC

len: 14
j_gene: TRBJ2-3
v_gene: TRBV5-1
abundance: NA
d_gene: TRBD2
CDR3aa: CASRTSGGARTQYF
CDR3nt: TGCGCCAGCAGGACTAGCGGGGGTGCCCGTACGCAGTATTTT

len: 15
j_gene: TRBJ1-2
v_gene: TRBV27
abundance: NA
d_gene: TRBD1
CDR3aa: CASSSLGTGGRGYTF
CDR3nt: TGTGCCAGCAGTTCTCTGGGGACAGGGGGCAGGGGCTACACCTTC

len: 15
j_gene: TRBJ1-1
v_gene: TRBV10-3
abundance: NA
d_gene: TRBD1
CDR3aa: CAISDRGRMNTEAFF
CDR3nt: TGTGCCATCAGCGACAGGGGAAGGATGAACACTGAAGCTTTCTTT

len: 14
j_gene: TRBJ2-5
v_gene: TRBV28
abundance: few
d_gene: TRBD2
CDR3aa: CASSFGAGGGTQYF
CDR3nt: TGTGCCAGCAGTTTCGGAGCGGGGGGTGGGACCCAGTACTTC

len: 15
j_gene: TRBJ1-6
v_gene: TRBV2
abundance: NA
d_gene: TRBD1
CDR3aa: CASSLKQTGLSPLHF
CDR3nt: TGTGCCAGCAGCCTCAAACAGACAGGGCTCTCACCCCTCCACTTT

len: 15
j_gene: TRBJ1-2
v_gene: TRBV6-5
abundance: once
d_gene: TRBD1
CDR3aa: CASSWTGNSNYGYTF
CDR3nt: TGTGCCAGCAGTTGGACAGGGAATTCTAACTATGGCTACACCTTC

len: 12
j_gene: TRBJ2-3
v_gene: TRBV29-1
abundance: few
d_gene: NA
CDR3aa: CSVLQGADTQYF
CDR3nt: TGCAGCGTCCTTCAAGGGGCGGATACGCAGTATTTT

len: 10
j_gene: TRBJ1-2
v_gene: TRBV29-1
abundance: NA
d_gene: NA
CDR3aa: CSVSDWGYTF
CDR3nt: TGCAGCGTGTCGGACTGGGGCTACACCTTC

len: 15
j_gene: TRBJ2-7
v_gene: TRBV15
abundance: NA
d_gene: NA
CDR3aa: CATSRAQGNRYEQYF
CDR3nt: TGTGCCACCAGCAGAGCGCAGGGGAATAGGTACGAGCAGTACTTC

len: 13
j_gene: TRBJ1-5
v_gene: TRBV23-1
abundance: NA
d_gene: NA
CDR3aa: CASRDSLNQPQHF
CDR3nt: TGCGCCAGCAGGGACAGTCTCAATCAGCCCCAGCATTTT

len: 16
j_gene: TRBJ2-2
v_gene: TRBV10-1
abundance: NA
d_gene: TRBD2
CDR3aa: CASSGLTSGGLGELFF
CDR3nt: TGCGCCAGCAGTGGGTTGACTAGCGGGGGCCTCGGGGAGCTGTTTTTT

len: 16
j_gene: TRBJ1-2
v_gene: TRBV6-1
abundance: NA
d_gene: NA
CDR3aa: CASSEASSGQGNGYTF
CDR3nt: TGTGCCAGCAGTGAAGCCTCCTCGGGCCAGGGAAATGGCTACACCTTC

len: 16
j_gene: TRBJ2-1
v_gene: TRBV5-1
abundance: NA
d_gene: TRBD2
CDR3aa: CASSAGGPSSYNEQFF
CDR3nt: TGCGCCAGCAGCGCGGGGGGCCCCAGTTCTTACAATGAGCAGTTCTTC

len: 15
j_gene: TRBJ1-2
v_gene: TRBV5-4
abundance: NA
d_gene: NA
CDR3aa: CASSLVGEGNYGYTF
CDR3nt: NA

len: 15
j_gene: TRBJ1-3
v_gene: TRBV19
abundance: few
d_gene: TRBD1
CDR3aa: CASTRDRTAGNTIYF
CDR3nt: TGTGCCAGTACCCGGGACAGGACGGCCGGAAACACCATATATTTT

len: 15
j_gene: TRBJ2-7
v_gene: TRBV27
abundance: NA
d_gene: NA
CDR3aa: CASSLGWTEAYEQYF
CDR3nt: TGTGCCAGCAGTTTAGGCTGGACAGAAGCCTACGAGCAGTACTTC

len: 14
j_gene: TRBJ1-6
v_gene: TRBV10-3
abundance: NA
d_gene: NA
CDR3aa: CAISESQLNSPLHF
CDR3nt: TGTGCCATCAGTGAGTCTCAACTTAATTCACCCCTCCACTTT

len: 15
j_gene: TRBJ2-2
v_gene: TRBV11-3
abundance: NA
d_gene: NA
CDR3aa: CASSLDHGGAGELFF
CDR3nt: TGTGCCAGCAGCTTAGACCACGGCGGGGCCGGGGAGCTGTTTTTT

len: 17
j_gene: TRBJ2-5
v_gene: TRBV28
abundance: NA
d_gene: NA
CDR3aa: CASSFRSVQTIQETQYF
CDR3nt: TGTGCCAGCAGTTTTCGTAGCGTCCAAACGATCCAAGAGACCCAGTACTTC

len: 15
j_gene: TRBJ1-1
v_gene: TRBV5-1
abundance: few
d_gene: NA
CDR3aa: CASSLDPGMNTEAFF
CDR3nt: TGCGCCAGCAGCTTGGATCCAGGGATGAACACTGAAGCTTTCTTT

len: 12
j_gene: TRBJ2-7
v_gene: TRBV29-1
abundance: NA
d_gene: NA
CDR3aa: CSVTTESYEQYF
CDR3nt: TGCAGCGTGACCACGGAGAGCTACGAGCAGTACTTC

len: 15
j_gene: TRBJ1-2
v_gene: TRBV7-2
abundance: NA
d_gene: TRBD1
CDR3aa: CASSPTGQDNYGYTF
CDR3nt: TGTGCCAGCAGTCCGACAGGGCAAGATAACTATGGCTACACCTTC

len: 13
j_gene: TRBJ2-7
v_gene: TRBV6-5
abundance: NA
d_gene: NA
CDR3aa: CASSSSSSYEQYF
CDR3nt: TGTGCCAGCAGTTCCTCCAGCTCCTACGAGCAGTACTTC

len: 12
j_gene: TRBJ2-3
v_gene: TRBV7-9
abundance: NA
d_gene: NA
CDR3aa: CSDSTATDTQYF
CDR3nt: TGTTCCGACTCGACAGCCACAGATACGCAGTATTTT

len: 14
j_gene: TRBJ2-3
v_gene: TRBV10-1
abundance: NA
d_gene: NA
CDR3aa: CASSNAVAGDTQYF
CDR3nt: TGCGCCAGCAGCAACGCCGTCGCGGGGGATACGCAGTATTTT

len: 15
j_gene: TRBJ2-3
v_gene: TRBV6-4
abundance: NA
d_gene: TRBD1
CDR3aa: CASSESTGGPDTQYF
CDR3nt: TGTGCCAGCAGTGAGTCGACAGGGGGCCCAGATACGCAGTATTTT

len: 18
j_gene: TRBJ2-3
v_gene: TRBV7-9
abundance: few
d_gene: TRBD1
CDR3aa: CASSLLTGGVSSADTQYF
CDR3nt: TGTGCCAGCAGCTTACTTACAGGGGGTGTATCATCGGCCGATACGCAGTATTTT

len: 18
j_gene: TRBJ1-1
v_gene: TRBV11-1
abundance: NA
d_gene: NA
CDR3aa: CASSWNTMDGSRGTEAFF
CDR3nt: TGTGCCAGCAGCTGGAACACTATGGACGGAAGCAGGGGCACTGAAGCTTTCTTT

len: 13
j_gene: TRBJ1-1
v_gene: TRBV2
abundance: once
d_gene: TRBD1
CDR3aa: CASGGTGNTEAFF
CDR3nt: TGTGCCAGCGGGGGGACAGGGAACACTGAAGCTTTCTTT

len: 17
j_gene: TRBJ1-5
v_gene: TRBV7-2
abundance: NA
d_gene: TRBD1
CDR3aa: CASSLPGQGNSNQPQHF
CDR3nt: TGTGCCAGCAGCTTACCGGGACAGGGTAATAGCAATCAGCCCCAGCATTTT

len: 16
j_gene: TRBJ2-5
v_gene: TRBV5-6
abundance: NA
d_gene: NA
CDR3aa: CASSFGYRAIIETQYF
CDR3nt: TGTGCCAGCAGCTTTGGTTACAGGGCAATTATAGAGACCCAGTACTTC

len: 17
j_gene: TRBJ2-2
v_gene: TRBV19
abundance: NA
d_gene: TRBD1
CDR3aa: CASSFETGDPNTGELFF
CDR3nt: TGTGCCAGTAGTTTCGAGACAGGGGACCCTAACACCGGGGAGCTGTTTTTT

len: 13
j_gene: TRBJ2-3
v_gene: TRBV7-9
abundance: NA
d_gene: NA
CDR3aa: CASSSPSTDTQYF
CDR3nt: TGTGCCAGCAGCTCCCCTAGCACAGATACGCAGTATTTT